The 5 T cell receptor beta chains listed next were all sequenced from one sample in a study of PD-1 blockade in mismatch repair-deficient tumors. Generated by immunoSEQ multiplex PCR, the TCRdb table keeps only in-frame clones and is missing some. This sample has about 130,000 clones, with approximately 91% found just once. Sequencing used peripheral blood, obtained roughly 70 weeks after starting pembrolizumab. These receptors originate from an adult with mismatch repair-deficient cancer.

The V gene is TRBV6-6, the J gene TRBJ2-5; TRBD2 matches at 9 bases. The CDR3 runs to 15 residues. Germline CDR1 is MNHNY and CDR2 is SVGAGI (reference sequence). The V gene end was trimmed by 6 bases and the J gene end by 0 bases; junction bases not matched to a gene: 5. The CDR3 nucleotides read TGTGCCAGCAGCGCTAGCGGGGCCTACCAAGAGACCCAGTACTTC. Its protein product is CASSASGAYQETQYF.

The J gene is TRBJ1-5, the V gene TRBV10-2; 8 nucleotides line up with TRBD1. The CDR3 consists of 19 residues. With 1 base clipped from V and 6 bases from J, the junction kept 17 bases outside the gene matches. Germline assignment: CDR1 WSHSY and CDR2 SAAADI. The CDR3 loop reads CASSEFFRGRRAGGQPQHF. For the CDR3, the DNA is TGCGCCAGCAGTGAGTTTTTCAGGGGGCGTAGGGCTGGGGGTCAGCCCCAGCATTTT.

The chain joins TRBV6-6 to TRBJ2-7; 8 nucleotides agree with TRBD1. The CDR3 totals 15 residues. Germline V gives CDR1 MNHNY, CDR2 SVGAGI (reference sequence). The junction had 1 base not matched to a gene; V was cut back by 0 bases and J by 0 bases. The CDR3, as DNA: TGTGCCAGCAGTTACTCCGGGACAGGCTCCTACGAGCAGTACTTC. Translating gives CASSYSGTGSYEQYF.

The rearrangement uses TRBV29-1 and TRBJ2-1, with TRBD1 as a possible D gene (6 bases). Germline V gene lookup returns CDR1 SQVTM and CDR2 ANQGSEA. The V end lost 3 bases, the J end lost 9 bases, and 6 bases lay between the germline ends. The CDR3 has 10 amino acids. The DNA for the CDR3 is TGCAGCGTTGACAGGGGTGAGCAGTTCTTC. Its protein is CSVDRGEQFF.

The gene calls are TRBV5-8 and TRBJ1-2; D uncertain. With 2 bases removed from V and 4 bases from J, the gap between germline ends came to 12 bases. The CDR3 contains 14 residues. CDR1 is SGHTS, CDR2 YDEGEE, per germline. This CDR3 is CASSLSGWSYGYTF. DNA for the CDR3: TGTGCCAGCAGCTTATCGGGGTGGAGCTATGGCTACACCTTC.